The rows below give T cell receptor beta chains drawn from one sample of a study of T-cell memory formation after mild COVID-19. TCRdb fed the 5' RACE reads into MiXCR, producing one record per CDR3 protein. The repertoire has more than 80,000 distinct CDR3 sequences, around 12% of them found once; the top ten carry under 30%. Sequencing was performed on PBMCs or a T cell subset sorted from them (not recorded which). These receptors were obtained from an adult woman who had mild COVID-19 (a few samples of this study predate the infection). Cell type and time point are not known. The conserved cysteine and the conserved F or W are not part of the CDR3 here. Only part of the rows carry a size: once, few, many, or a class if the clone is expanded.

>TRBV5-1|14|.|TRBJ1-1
ASSPSGGAKNTEAF
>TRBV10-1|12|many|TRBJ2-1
ASSDSAGGPLTV
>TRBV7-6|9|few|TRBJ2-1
ASSSSDEQF
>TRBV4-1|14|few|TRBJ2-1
ASSHFGQGAYNEQF
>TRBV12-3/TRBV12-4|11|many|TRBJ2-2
ASRGLNTGELF
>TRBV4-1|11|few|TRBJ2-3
ASSQDFPPTQY
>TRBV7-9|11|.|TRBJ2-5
ASRFTSQETQY
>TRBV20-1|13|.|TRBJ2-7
SARTSHGLSYEQY
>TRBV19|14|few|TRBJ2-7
ASRVKGRGSSYEQY
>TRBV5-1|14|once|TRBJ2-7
ASSPGTGGRWDEQY
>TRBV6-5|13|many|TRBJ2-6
ASSYSSSGANVLT
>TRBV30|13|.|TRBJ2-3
AWSALAGVTDTQY
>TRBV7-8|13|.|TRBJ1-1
ASSLEVTANTEAF
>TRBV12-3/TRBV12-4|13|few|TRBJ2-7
ASSFLDRPHHEQY
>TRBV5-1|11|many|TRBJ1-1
ASSLDIRTEAF
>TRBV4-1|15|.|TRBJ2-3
ASRQGGRGVPTDTQY
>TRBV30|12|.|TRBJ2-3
AWNPGGNTDTQY
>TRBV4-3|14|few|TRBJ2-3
ASSQVSTGGPDTQY
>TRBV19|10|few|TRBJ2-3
ASSNTEDTQY